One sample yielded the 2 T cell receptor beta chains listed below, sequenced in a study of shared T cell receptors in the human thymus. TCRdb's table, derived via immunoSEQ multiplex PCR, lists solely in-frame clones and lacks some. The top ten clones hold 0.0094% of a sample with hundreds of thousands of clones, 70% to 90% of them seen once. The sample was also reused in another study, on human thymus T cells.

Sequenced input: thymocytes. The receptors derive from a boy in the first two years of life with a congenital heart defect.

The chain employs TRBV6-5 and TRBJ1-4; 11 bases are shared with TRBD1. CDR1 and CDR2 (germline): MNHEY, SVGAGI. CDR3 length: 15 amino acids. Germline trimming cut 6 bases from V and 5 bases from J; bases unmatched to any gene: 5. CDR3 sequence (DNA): TGTGCCAGCAGGGGACAGGGGGTTAAAAATGAAAAACTGTTTTTT. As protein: CASRGQGVKNEKLFF.

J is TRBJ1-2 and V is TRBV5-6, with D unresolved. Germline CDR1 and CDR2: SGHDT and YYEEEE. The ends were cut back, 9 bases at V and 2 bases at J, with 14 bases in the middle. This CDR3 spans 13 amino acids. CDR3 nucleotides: TGTGCCACCCACAGAAACCGAAACTATGGCTACACCTTC. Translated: CATHRNRNYGYTF.